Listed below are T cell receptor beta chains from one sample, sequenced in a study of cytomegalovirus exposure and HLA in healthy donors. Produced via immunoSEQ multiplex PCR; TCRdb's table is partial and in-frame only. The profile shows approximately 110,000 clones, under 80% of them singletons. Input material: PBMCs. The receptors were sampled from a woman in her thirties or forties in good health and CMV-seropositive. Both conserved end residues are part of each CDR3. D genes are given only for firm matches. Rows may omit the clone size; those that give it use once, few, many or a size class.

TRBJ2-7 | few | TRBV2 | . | CASSASSGEQYF | TGTGCCAGCAGCGCCAGTTCTGGCGAGCAGTACTTC
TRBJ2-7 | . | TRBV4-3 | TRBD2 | CASSQGGGGPYEQYF | TGCGCCAGCAGCCAAGGCGGGGGGGGGCCCTACGAGCAGTACTTC
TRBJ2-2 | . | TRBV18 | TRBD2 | CASSPLTSDTGELFF | TGTGCCAGCTCACCACTGACTAGCGACACCGGGGAGCTGTTTTTT
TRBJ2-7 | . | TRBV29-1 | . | CSVDIGGARNEQYF | TGCAGCGTTGATATTGGCGGGGCAAGGAACGAGCAGTACTTC
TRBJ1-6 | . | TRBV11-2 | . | CASSLARGVSPLHF | TGTGCCAGCAGCTTAGCCAGGGGAGTTTCACCCCTCCACTTT
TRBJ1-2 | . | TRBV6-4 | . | CASLAGHQNYGYTF | TGTGCCAGCTTAGCAGGACACCAAAACTATGGCTACACCTTC
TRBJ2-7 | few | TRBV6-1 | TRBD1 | CASSEGDSLTYEQYF | TGTGCCAGCAGTGAAGGGGACAGCCTGACCTACGAGCAGTACTTC
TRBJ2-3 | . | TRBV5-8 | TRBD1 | CASSWGTGTAPDTQYF | TGTGCCAGCAGCTGGGGGACAGGGACAGCCCCAGATACGCAGTATTTT
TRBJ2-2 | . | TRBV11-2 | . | CASSFQESGELFF | TGTGCCAGCAGCTTCCAGGAAAGCGGGGAGCTGTTTTTT
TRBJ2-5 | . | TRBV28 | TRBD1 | CASSPGQQETQYF | TGTGCCAGCAGTCCGGGACAGCAAGAGACCCAGTACTTC
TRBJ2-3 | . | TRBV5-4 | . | CASSLDSPDTQYF | TGTGCCAGCAGCTTGGACTCGCCGGATACGCAGTATTTT
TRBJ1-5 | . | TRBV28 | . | CASKTGFSNQPQHF | TGTGCCAGTAAAACAGGATTTAGCAATCAGCCCCAGCATTTT
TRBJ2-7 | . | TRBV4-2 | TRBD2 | CASSQAAGGMHEQYF | TGTGCCAGCAGCCAAGCTGCCGGGGGGATGCACGAGCAGTACTTC
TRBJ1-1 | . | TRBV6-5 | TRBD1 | CASSLTTGANTEAFF | TGTGCCAGCAGTCTAACGACAGGGGCGAACACTGAAGCTTTCTTT
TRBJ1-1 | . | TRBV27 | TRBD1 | CASSGGQGVMNTEAFF | TGTGCCAGCAGTGGGGGACAGGGGGTTATGAACACTGAAGCTTTCTTT
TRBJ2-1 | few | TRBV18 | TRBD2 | CASSPRAKREGRGEQFF | TGTGCCAGCTCACCCCGAGCTAAGCGGGAGGGCCGGGGCGAGCAGTTCTTC
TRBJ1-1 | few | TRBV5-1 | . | CASSLVGANTEAFF | TGCGCCAGCAGCTTGGTTGGAGCGAACACTGAAGCTTTCTTT
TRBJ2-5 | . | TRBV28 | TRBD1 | CASSLGQGFGETQYF | TGTGCCAGCAGTTTGGGACAGGGATTCGGGGAGACCCAGTACTTC
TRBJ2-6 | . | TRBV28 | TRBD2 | CASGKGGAGRLVQYSGANVLTF | TGTGCCAGCGGTAAGGGAGGGGCAGGGAGACTTGTCCAATACTCTGGGGCCAACGTCCTGACTTTC
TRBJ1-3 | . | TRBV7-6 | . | CASSADRYSRNTIYF | TGTGCCAGCAGCGCCGACAGGTACTCTAGAAACACCATATATTTT
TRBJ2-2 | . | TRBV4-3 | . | CASSQEQRAGELFF | TGCGCCAGCAGCCAAGAGCAGCGAGCCGGGGAGCTGTTTTTT
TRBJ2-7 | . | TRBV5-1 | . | CASSLEQGLYEQYF | TGCGCCAGCAGCTTGGAACAGGGTCTCTACGAGCAGTACTTC
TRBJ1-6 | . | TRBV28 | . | CASELTGSFYSPLHF | TGTGCCAGCGAGCTGACCGGGAGTTTTTATTCACCCCTCCACTTT
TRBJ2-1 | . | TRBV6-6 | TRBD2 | CASSFLSGGDHNEQFF | TGTGCCAGCAGTTTCCTCAGCGGGGGGGACCACAATGAGCAGTTCTTC
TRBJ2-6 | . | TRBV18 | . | CASSLDISSGANVLTF | TGTGCCAGCTCACTCGACATATCCTCTGGGGCCAACGTCCTGACTTTC
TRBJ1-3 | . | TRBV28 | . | CASSFWTENTIYF | TGTGCCAGCAGTTTTTGGACAGAAAACACCATATATTTT